The sequence of this TCR beta chain was determined in a study of CD8+CD57+ T cells in acquired aplastic anemia. Across the study: The average for DNA from sorted CD4+ and CD8+ cells was roughly 3 ug. Study-level findings and limits: Statistical testing detected no significant gap in CD8+ Simpson's diversity between patients and controls. In common between the patients and the controls were twenty-nine CD8+ CDR3 sequences.

The patients chosen for sequencing had shown expansion of CD8+CD57+ cells (detected by flow cytometry). Every patient had severe acquired aplastic anemia. According to the study, genomic DNA was the template for TCR beta VDJ and CDR3 profiling. One entry per CDR3 protein, called by TCRdb with MiXCR from the reads. The table records a few hundred thousand distinct CDR3 sequences, 40% to 60% of them present only once. This clonotype occurred a few times. The antigen is undetermined. This TCR was sampled from a human donor with aplastic anemia. The sequenced material came from sorted CD4+, CD8+, or CD8+CD57+ T cells (not recorded which) from PBMCs.

The CDR3 loop is CASRTQQGRWAPLHF. The CDR3 DNA reads as TGTGCCAGCAGGACGCAACAGGGGCGATGGGCACCCCTCCACTTT. V gene TRBV2 combines with J gene TRBJ1-6; 7 nucleotides line up with TRBD1. V lost 6 bases, J lost 11 bases, and 13 bases stayed unmatched. The CDR3 is made up of 15 amino acids. Germline lookup yields CDR1 SNHLY and CDR2 FYNNEI.